The next 8 T cell receptor beta chains were all read from a single sample in a study of T cell responses to AZD1222 COVID-19 vaccine. Sequencing was performed with immunoSEQ multiplex PCR; in TCRdb, only in-frame clones are kept and a portion is missing. The table includes about 130,000 clones, 80% to 90% detected once. The sequencing used peripheral blood, collected on day 0 of AZD1222 vaccination. The receptors here all came from an adult in good health.

Note on this clone: Other DNA sequences within the sample encode an identical CDR3. The chain has TRBV5-1 and TRBJ1-4; possibly TRBD1 for D (5 bases). Germline CDR1 is SGHRS and CDR2 is YFSETQ. Trimming removed 0 bases at V and 5 bases at J, with 5 bases between. The CDR3 covers 13 residues. Here the CDR3 DNA reads TGCGCCAGCAGCTTGGGACAGAATGAAAAACTGTTTTTT. It translates to CASSLGQNEKLFF. Full variable domain (remainder filled in from reference TRBV5-1 and TRBJ1-4): KAGVTQTPRYLIKTRGQQVTLSCSPISGHRSVSWYQQTPGQGLQFLFEYFSETQRNKGNFPGRFSGRQFSNSRSEMNVSTLELGDSALYLCASSLGQNEKLFFGSGTQLSVL.

V gene TRBV6-5 combines with J gene TRBJ1-1, with TRBD1 matching 7 bases. CDR1 MNHEY and CDR2 SVGAGI come from the germline V gene. V trimming: 6 bases; J trimming: 3 bases; junction bases outside the gene matches: 4. The CDR3 totals 13 residues. The CDR3 DNA is TGTGCCAGCAGACAGGGGCCTTACACTGAAGCTTTCTTT. Its translation: CASRQGPYTEAFF.

In the case of this clone: Different DNA sequences within this sample yield the same CDR3. The rearrangement uses TRBV14 and TRBJ2-7; 7 bases line up with TRBD2. V was pared by 3 bases and J by 2 bases, with 4 bases of the junction left unmatched. The germline V gene encodes CDR1 SGHDN and CDR2 FVKESK. The CDR3 length is 14 residues. As DNA, the CDR3 is TGTGCCAGCAGCCAGGGACTACCCCCCTACGAGCAGTACTTC. This codes for CASSQGLPPYEQYF.

This chain connects TRBV19 to TRBJ2-7; 7 nucleotides align to TRBD2. V dropped 1 base and J dropped 6; count of bases not matched to a gene: 9. CDR3 size: 15 residues. The V gene's germline CDR1 is LNHDA and CDR2 SQIVND (reference sequence). The CDR3 DNA reads as TGTGCCAGTAGTATAGGCGGGAGCTATCCAAGCGAGCAGTACTTC. Protein: CASSIGGSYPSEQYF.

V usage is TRBV10-1 and J usage is TRBJ1-6, with D perhaps matching TRBD1 (6 bases). Germline V gene lookup returns CDR1 WNHNN and CDR2 SYGVQD (reference sequence). With 6 bases removed from V and 7 bases from J, the gap between germline ends came to 10 bases. The CDR3 sequence is 13 residues long. In DNA, the CDR3 is TGCGCCAGCAGCGGACAGACCAATTCACCCCTCCACTTT. Encoded protein: CASSGQTNSPLHF.

In regard to this clone: This sample also contains other DNA sequences that code for the same CDR3. This chain links TRBV7-2 with TRBJ2-3, with D uncertain. The germline CDR1 and CDR2 sequences are SGHTA and FQGNSA. The CDR3 is 13 amino acids. Trimming shortened V by 5 bases and J by 1 base, and 7 bases separated the two germline ends. The DNA of the CDR3 is TGTGCCAGCAGCCCCCCTGGCACAGATACGCAGTATTTT. Its translation is CASSPPGTDTQYF.

This clone occurred once. V usage is TRBV10-1 and J usage is TRBJ2-1; TRBD1 matches at 10 bases. This CDR3 region has 13 residues. The germline CDR1 and CDR2 sequences are WNHNN and SYGVQD (reference sequence). J was trimmed by 9 bases and V by 6 bases; bases with no gene match: 5. CDR3 coding DNA: TGCGCCAGCAGGCCGGGACAGGGGAGTGAGCAGTTCTTC. The encoded protein is CASRPGQGSEQFF.

The chain links TRBV18 to TRBJ1-3; 8 nucleotides line up with TRBD1. The CDR3 has 17 amino acids. Per the germline V gene, CDR1 is KGHSH and CDR2 is LQKENI. V gave up 0 bases and J gave up 3 bases; unmatched junction bases: 7. CDR3 sequence (DNA): TGTGCCAGCTCACCACCGGTGGCAGGGGGCGGTGGAAACACCATATATTTT. Translated: CASSPPVAGGGGNTIYF. Variable domain in full (rest from reference TRBV18 and TRBJ1-3): NAGVMQNPRHLVRRRGQEARLRCSPMKGHSHVYWYRQLPEEGLKFMVYLQKENIIDESGMPKERFSAEFPKEGPSILRIQQVVRGDSAAYFCASSPPVAGGGGNTIYFGEGSWLTVV.